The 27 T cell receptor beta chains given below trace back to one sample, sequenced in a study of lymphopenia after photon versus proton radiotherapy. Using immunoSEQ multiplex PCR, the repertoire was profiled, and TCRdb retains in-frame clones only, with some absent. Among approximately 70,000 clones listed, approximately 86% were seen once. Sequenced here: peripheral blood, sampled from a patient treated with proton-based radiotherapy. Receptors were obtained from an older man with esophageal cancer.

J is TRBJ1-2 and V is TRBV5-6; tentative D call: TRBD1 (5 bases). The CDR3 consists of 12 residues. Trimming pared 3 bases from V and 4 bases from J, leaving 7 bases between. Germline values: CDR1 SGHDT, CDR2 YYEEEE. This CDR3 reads CASSSRVYGYTF. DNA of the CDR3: TGTGCCAGCAGCTCCAGGGTCTATGGCTACACCTTC.

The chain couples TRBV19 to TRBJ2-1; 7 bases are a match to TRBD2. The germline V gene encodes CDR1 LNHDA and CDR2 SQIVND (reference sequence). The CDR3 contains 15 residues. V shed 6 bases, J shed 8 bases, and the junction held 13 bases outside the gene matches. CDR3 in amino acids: CASRVVGGGTDEQFF. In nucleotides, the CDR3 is TGTGCCAGTAGGGTTGTGGGCGGGGGAACCGATGAGCAGTTCTTC.

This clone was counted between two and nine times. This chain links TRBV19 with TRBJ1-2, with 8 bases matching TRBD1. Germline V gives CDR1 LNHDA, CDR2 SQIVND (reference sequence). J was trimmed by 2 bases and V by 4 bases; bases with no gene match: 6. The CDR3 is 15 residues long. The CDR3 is CASSTARTGNYGYTF. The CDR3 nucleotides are TGTGCCAGTAGTACCGCCCGGACAGGGAACTATGGCTACACCTTC. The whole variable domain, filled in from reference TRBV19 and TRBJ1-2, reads DGGITQSPKYLFRKEGQNVTLSCEQNLNHDAMYWYRQDPGQGLRLIYYSQIVNDFQKGDIAEGYSVSREKKESFPLTVTSAQKNPTAFYLCASSTARTGNYGYTFGSGTRLTVV.

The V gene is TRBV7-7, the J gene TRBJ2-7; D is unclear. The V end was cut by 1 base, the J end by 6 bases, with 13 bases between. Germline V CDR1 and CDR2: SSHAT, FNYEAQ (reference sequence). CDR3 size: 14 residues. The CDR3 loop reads CASSLVAGTSEQYF. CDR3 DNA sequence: TGTGCCAGCAGCTTAGTGGCAGGTACGTCCGAGCAGTACTTC.

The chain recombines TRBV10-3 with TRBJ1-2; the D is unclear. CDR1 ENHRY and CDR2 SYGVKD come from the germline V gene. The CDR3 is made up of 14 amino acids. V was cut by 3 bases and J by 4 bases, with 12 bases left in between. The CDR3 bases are TGTGCCATCAGTGAATCGGTGTCCGCCTATGGCTACACCTTC. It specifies CAISESVSAYGYTF.

The CDR3 spells CASGPRLDKNGELFF. In DNA form, the CDR3 reads TGTGCCAGCGGCCCCCGTCTGGACAAAAACGGGGAGCTGTTTTTT. This sequence joins TRBV5-4 and TRBJ2-2, with D possibly TRBD1 on 5 matching bases. Germline loops: CDR1 SGHNT, CDR2 YYREEE (reference sequence). The CDR3 runs 15 residues. The V and J ends lost 7 bases and 7 bases respectively, with 20 bases between them.

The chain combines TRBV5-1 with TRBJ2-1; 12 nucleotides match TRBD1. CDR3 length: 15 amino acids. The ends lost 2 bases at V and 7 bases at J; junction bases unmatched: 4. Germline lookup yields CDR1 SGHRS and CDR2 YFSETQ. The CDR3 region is CASSFSGQGANEQFF. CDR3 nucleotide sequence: TGCGCCAGCAGCTTTTCGGGACAGGGGGCAAATGAGCAGTTCTTC.

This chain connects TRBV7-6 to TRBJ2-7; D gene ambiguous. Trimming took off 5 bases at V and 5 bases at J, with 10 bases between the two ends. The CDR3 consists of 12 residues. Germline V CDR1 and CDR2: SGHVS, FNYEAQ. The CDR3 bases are TGTGCCAGCAGCCAAACGGGCCACGAGCAGTACTTC. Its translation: CASSQTGHEQYF. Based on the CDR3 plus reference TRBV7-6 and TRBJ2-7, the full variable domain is GAGVSQSPRYKVTKRGQDVALRCDPISGHVSLYWYRQALGQGPEFLTYFNYEAQQDKSGLPNDRFSAERPEGSISTLTIQRTEQRDSAMYRCASSQTGHEQYFGPGTRLTVT.

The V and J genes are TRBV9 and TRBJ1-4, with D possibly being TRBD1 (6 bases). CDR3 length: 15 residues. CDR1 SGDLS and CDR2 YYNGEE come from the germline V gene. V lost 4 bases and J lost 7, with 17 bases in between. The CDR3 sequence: CASSPFRGVGEKLFF. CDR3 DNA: TGTGCCAGCAGCCCGTTTAGGGGGGTTGGTGAAAAACTGTTTTTT.

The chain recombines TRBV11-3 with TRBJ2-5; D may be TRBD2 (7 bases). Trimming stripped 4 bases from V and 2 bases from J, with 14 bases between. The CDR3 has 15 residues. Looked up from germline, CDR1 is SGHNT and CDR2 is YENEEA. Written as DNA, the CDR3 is TGTGCCAGCAGCTCCGACGGGGGGCCTCAAGAGACCCAGTACTTC. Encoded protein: CASSSDGGPQETQYF.

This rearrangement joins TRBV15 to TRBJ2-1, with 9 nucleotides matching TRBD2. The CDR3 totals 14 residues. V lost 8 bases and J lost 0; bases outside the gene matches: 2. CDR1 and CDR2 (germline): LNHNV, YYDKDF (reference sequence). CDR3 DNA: TGTGCCACCGTTAGCGGGAGCTCCTACAATGAGCAGTTCTTC. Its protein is CATVSGSSYNEQFF.

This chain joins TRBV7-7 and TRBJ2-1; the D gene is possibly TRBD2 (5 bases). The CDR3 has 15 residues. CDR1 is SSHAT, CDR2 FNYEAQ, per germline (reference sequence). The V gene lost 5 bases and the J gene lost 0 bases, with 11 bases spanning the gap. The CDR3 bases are TGTGCCAGCAGCCTAACTAGTAGCTCCTACAATGAGCAGTTCTTC. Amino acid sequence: CASSLTSSSYNEQFF.

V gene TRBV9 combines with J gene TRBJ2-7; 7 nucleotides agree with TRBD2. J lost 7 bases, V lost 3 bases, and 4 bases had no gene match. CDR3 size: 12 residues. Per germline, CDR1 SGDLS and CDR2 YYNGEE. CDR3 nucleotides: TGTGCCAGCAGCGCACTCGGGGGGGAGCAGTACTTC. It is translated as CASSALGGEQYF. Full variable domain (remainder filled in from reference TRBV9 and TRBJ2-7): DSGVTQTPKHLITATGQRVTLRCSPRSGDLSVYWYQQSLDQGLQFLIQYYNGEERAKGNILERFSAQQFPDLHSELNLSSLELGDSALYFCASSALGGEQYFGPGTRLTVT.

CDR3 sequence: CASSQALYGATNEKLFF. Written as DNA, the CDR3 is TGCGCCAGCAGCCAGGCTCTTTATGGGGCAACTAATGAAAAACTGTTTTTT. This chain connects TRBV4-1 to TRBJ1-4, with D unresolved. The CDR3 has 17 residues. Deletions cut 3 bases from V and 0 bases from J, with 14 bases between. CDR1 is MGHRA and CDR2 is YSYEKL in the germline V gene.

The DNA of the CDR3 is TGTGCCAGCAGCACGGACAGGGTGGATCAGCCCCAGCATTTT. Its protein product is CASSTDRVDQPQHF. The chain combines TRBV7-3 with TRBJ1-5; TRBD1 agrees at 8 bases. V lost 5 bases and J lost 5; bases outside the gene matches: 5. The germline gives CDR1 SGHTA, CDR2 FQGTGA. This CDR3 spans 14 amino acids.

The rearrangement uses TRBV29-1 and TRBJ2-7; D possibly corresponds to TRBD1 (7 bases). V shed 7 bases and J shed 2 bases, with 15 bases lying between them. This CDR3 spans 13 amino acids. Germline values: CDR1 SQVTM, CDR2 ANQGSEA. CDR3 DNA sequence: TGCAGCGCCGGGGCAGGGGGGACCTACGAGCAGTACTTC. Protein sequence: CSAGAGGTYEQYF.

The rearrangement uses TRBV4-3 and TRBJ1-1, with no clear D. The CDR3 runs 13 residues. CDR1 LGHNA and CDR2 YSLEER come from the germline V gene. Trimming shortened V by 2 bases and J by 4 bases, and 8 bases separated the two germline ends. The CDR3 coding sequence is TGCGCCAGCAGCCAAAGGGCGGGCACTGAAGCTTTCTTT. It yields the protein CASSQRAGTEAFF.

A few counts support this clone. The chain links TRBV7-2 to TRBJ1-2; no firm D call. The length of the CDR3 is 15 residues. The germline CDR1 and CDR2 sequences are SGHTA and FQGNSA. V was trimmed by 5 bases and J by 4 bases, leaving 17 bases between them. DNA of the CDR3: TGTGCCAGCAGCACTCGCCCGGGAGATGGCTATGGCTACACCTTC. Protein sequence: CASSTRPGDGYGYTF.

The chain's CDR3 is CASSFTAGPIYF. The CDR3 nucleotides are TGTGCCAGCAGCTTCACTGCGGGGCCCATATATTTT. V and J are TRBV7-2 and TRBJ1-3, with D maybe TRBD1 (5 bases). Trimming pared 3 bases from V and 11 bases from J, leaving 11 bases between. CDR3 length: 12 amino acids. Germline lookup yields CDR1 SGHTA and CDR2 FQGNSA.

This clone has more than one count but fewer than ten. In nucleotides, the CDR3 is TGTGCCAGTAGTAAGTCCGGGGTTGATGGGGAGACCCAGTACTTC. Translation: CASSKSGVDGETQYF. The genes are TRBV19 and TRBJ2-5; TRBD2 is a possible D gene (5 bases). Germline lookup yields CDR1 LNHDA and CDR2 SQIVND (reference sequence). This CDR3 comprises 15 residues. Trimming pared 4 bases from V and 5 bases from J, leaving 17 bases between. Full variable domain (remainder filled in from reference TRBV19 and TRBJ2-5): DGGITQSPKYLFRKEGQNVTLSCEQNLNHDAMYWYRQDPGQGLRLIYYSQIVNDFQKGDIAEGYSVSREKKESFPLTVTSAQKNPTAFYLCASSKSGVDGETQYFGPGTRLLVL.

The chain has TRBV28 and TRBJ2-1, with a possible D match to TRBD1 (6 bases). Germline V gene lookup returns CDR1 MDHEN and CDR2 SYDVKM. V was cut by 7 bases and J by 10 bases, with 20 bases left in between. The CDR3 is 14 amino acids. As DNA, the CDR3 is TGTGCCAGCACCTCGTTCAGGGGCGGGCCCGAGCAGTTCTTC. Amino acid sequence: CASTSFRGGPEQFF.

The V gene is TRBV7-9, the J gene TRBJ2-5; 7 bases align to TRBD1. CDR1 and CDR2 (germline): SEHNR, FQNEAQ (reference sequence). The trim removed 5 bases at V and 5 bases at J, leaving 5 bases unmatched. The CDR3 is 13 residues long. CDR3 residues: CASSRQGRETQYF. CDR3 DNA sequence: TGTGCCAGCAGCCGACAGGGACGTGAGACCCAGTACTTC.

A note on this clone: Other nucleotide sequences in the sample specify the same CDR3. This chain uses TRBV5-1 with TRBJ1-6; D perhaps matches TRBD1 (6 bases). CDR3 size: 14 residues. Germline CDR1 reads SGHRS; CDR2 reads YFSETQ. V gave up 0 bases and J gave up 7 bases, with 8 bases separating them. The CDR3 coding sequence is TGCGCCAGCAGCTTGGGACAGGCAAATTCACCCCTCCACTTT. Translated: CASSLGQANSPLHF.

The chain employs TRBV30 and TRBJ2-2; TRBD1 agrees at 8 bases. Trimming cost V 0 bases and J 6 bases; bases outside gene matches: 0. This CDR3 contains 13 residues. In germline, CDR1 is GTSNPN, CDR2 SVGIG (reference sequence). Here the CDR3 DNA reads TGTGCCTGGAGTGTACAGGGGGCCGGGGAGCTGTTTTTT. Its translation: CAWSVQGAGELFF.

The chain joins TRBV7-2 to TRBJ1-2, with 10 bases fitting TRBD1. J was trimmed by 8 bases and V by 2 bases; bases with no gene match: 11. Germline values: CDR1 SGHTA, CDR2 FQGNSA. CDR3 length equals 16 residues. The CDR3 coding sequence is TGTGCCAGCAGCTTACAGTCGGACAGGGGGGTTGGCGGCTACACCTTC. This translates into CASSLQSDRGVGGYTF.

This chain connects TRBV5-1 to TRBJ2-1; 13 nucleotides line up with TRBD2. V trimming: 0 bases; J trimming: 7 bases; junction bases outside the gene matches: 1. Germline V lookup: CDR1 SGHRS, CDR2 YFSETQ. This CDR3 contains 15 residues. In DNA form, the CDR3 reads TGCGCCAGCAGCTTGGAGGGACTAGCGGGAAATGAGCAGTTCTTC. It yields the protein CASSLEGLAGNEQFF.

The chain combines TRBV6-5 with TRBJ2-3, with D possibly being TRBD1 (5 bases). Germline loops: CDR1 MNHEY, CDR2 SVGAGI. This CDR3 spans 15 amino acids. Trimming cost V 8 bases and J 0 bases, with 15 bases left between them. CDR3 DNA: TGTGCCAGCGGGAAGGGCAGGGCTAGCACAGATACGCAGTATTTT. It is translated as CASGKGRASTDTQYF.